This T cell receptor (beta chain) was observed in a study of blood T cell repertoires in COVID-19. In the study overall: From T cells, B-cell-depleted T cells, or PBMCs came the material, which was cDNA or gDNA.

Libraries were prepared by immunoSEQ multiplex PCR; TCRdb keeps only in-frame clonotypes and omits some of them. The data hold over 60,000 clones, with less than 95% observed a single time. Germline lookup yields CDR1 MDHEN and CDR2 SYDVKM. Between the trimmed V and J ends, which lost 3 bases and 0 bases, there was a span of 9 bases. The CDR3 is 15 residues long. Seattle cases were enrolled at active infection and followed longitudinally. Sequencing used peripheral blood. This receptor was obtained from a man between 50 and 59 years old with COVID-19, enrolled during active disease. This sequence joins TRBV28 and TRBJ1-3; D possibly corresponds to TRBD1 (5 bases). DNA of the CDR3: TGTGCCAGCAGTTTGTACGGGGGCTCTGGAAACACCATATATTTT. This encodes CASSLYGGSGNTIYF.